Listed here are 23 T cell receptor beta chains from one sample, sequenced in a study of Ad26.COV2.S vaccination and SARS-CoV-2 variants (dated by TCRdb to the early 2020s). The library came from the immunoSEQ multiplex PCR assay. This immuneACCESS table, as held by TCRdb, lists in-frame sequences with V and J called but not all clones. Of the missing ones, under half trace to an unresolved V gene in checked studies; the others have no known cause. Here the sample has 300,000 to 400,000 clones; around 87% occur a single time. The ten largest clones add up to about 3.4% of the sample. The sample's treatment or condition label is to be understood as: roughly 20 received Ad26.COV2.S at low or high dose, single or two shots; 5 received placebo; per-sample allocation not given. Repertoires of vaccine and placebo recipients were sequenced from samples taken on day 63 after the first injection. The sample consisted of peripheral blood, taken in a trial of Ad26.COV2.S vaccine versus placebo. These receptors were taken from a person between 18 and 65 years old who received the Ad26.COV2.S COVID-19 vaccine or a placebo.

This clone was detected only a few times. The J gene is TRBJ1-5, the V gene TRBV19; tentative D call: TRBD1 (6 bases). This CDR3 is 16 amino acids long. Per germline, CDR1 LNHDA and CDR2 SQIVND (reference sequence). V was pared by 3 bases and J by 3 bases, with 15 bases between. DNA for the CDR3: TGTGCCAGTAGTATGTGGGAGGGACAATTCAATCAGCCCCAGCATTTT. This translates into CASSMWEGQFNQPQHF.

V and J are TRBV6-6 and TRBJ2-3, with D tentatively TRBD1 or TRBD2 (6 bases each). Trimming removed 5 bases at V and 2 bases at J, with 14 bases between. The CDR3 length is 15 residues. The germline V gene has CDR1 MNHNY and CDR2 SVGAGI (reference sequence). CDR3 residues: CASSRSGATTDTQYF. The CDR3 nucleotides read TGTGCCAGCAGTCGATCGGGGGCCACCACAGATACGCAGTATTTT.

The chain uses TRBV5-1 and TRBJ2-2, with TRBD1 matching over 7 bases. The CDR3 runs 14 residues. CDR1 SGHRS and CDR2 YFSETQ come from the germline V gene. Trimming at V came to 3 bases and at J to 5 bases, leaving 4 bases not matched to a gene. CDR3 DNA: TGCGCCAGCAGCTGGACAGGCGGGACCGGGGAGCTGTTTTTT. The encoded protein is CASSWTGGTGELFF.

This clone appeared a single time. The chain combines TRBV5-1 with TRBJ1-1; 8 bases are shared with TRBD1. Germline loops: CDR1 SGHRS, CDR2 YFSETQ. V trimming: 4 bases; J trimming: 4 bases; junction bases outside the gene matches: 6. The CDR3 is 14 residues long. The CDR3 nucleotides read TGCGCCAGCAGCGATTACAGGGGGGCCACTGAAGCTTTCTTT. Its protein product is CASSDYRGATEAFF.

The rearrangement joins TRBV29-1 to TRBJ2-3; 9 positions agree with TRBD1. V shed 5 bases, J shed 3 bases, and the junction held 12 bases outside the gene matches. CDR1 and CDR2 from the germline V gene are SQVTM and ANQGSEA. This CDR3 has 16 amino acids. The CDR3 nucleotides are TGCAGCGTTCCCACCCGGGACAGGGCGTCAACAGATACGCAGTATTTT. This translates into CSVPTRDRASTDTQYF.

The chain recombines TRBV5-8 with TRBJ2-7; TRBD1 aligns across 7 bases. V was pared by 6 bases and J by 2 bases, with 5 bases of the junction left unmatched. This CDR3 region has 13 residues. Germline-derived CDR1 and CDR2 are SGHTS and YDEGEE. The CDR3 DNA follows: TGTGCCAGCACGGACAGGCTGACCTACGAGCAGTACTTC. Amino acids: CASTDRLTYEQYF.

The chain couples TRBV19 to TRBJ1-2; no clear D. Germline CDR1 is LNHDA and CDR2 is SQIVND (reference sequence). V lost 4 bases and J 0 bases, leaving 12 bases between the germline ends. The CDR3 loop spans 15 amino acids. CDR3 sequence: CASSNRRSTNYGYTF. CDR3 in DNA: TGTGCCAGTAGTAACCGACGGAGTACTAACTATGGCTACACCTTC.

The J gene is TRBJ1-6, the V gene TRBV27; D gene unclear. CDR1 MNHEY and CDR2 SMNVEV come from the germline V gene (reference sequence). The V end lost 3 bases, the J end lost 5 bases, and 2 bases lay between the germline ends. This CDR3 has 12 residues. The CDR3, as DNA: TGTGCCAGCAGTTTCAATAATTCACCCCTCCACTTT. Protein sequence: CASSFNNSPLHF.

This chain joins TRBV2 and TRBJ2-3; possible D gene TRBD2, 6 bases. The CDR3 spans 16 residues. Between the trimmed V and J ends, which lost 8 bases and 2 bases, there was a span of 20 bases. Germline assignment: CDR1 SNHLY and CDR2 FYNNEI. The CDR3 loop reads CASPYVLGGFTDTQYF. The CDR3 DNA is TGTGCCAGCCCCTATGTTTTGGGGGGATTCACAGATACGCAGTATTTT.

V gene TRBV19 combines with J gene TRBJ2-3; D possibly corresponds to TRBD1 (5 bases). The length of the CDR3 is 14 residues. The ends were cut back, 3 bases at V and 6 bases at J, with 13 bases in the middle. Germline V gene lookup returns CDR1 LNHDA and CDR2 SQIVND (reference sequence). The CDR3 loop is CASSIPSSGDTQYF. The CDR3 coding sequence is TGTGCCAGTAGTATCCCCTCCTCAGGGGATACGCAGTATTTT.

This chain uses TRBV12-3 or TRBV12-4 with TRBJ2-7, with a possible D match to TRBD2 (5 bases). CDR3 size: 11 residues. V was cut by 3 bases and J by 8 bases, with 8 bases left in between. The chain's CDR3 is CASSFRGKQYF. The DNA of the CDR3 is TGTGCCAGCAGTTTCCGGGGAAAGCAGTACTTC.

V usage is TRBV7-6 and J usage is TRBJ1-2, with 9 bases lining up with TRBD1. CDR3 length: 14 residues. The junction had 3 bases not matched to a gene; V was cut back by 3 bases and J by 4 bases. CDR1 SGHVS and CDR2 FNYEAQ come from the germline V gene. The DNA for the CDR3 is TGTGCCAGCAGCTTCGGGACAGGGACCTATGGCTACACCTTC. Protein product: CASSFGTGTYGYTF.

This clone was seen only once. The chain has TRBV7-2 and TRBJ1-5; D remains ambiguous. This CDR3 is 13 amino acids long. Between the trimmed V and J ends, which lost 1 base and 5 bases, there was a span of 6 bases. Germline CDR1 reads SGHTA; CDR2 reads FQGNSA. The CDR3 nucleotides read TGTGCCAGCAGCTTAGTCGGGGATCAGCCCCAGCATTTT. It encodes CASSLVGDQPQHF. The whole variable domain, remainder taken from reference TRBV7-2 and TRBJ1-5, is GAGVSQSPSNKVTEKGKDVELRCDPISGHTALYWYRQSLGQGLEFLIYFQGNSAPDKSGLPSDRFSAERTGGSVSTLTIQRTQQEDSAVYLCASSLVGDQPQHFGDGTRLSIL.

This chain links TRBV5-1 with TRBJ2-1, with TRBD1 identical over 7 bases. The CDR3 loop spans 13 amino acids. Germline V gene lookup returns CDR1 SGHRS and CDR2 YFSETQ. Germline trimming cut 5 bases from V and 13 bases from J; bases unmatched to any gene: 12. For the CDR3, the DNA is TGCGCCAGCAGGGCCCGGGACAGCTTCTCCCAGTTCTTC. Its protein is CASRARDSFSQFF.

This clone appeared a single time. The chain employs TRBV7-6 and TRBJ2-7; TRBD2 aligns across 10 bases. The CDR3 covers 19 residues. The trim removed 4 bases at V and 5 bases at J, leaving 20 bases unmatched. Looked up from germline, CDR1 is SGHVS and CDR2 is FNYEAQ. CDR3 sequence: CASSSLSGGPEARPHEQYF. For the CDR3, the DNA is TGTGCCAGCAGCTCCCTTAGCGGGGGGCCCGAGGCCCGGCCCCACGAGCAGTACTTC.

Details on this clone: Other nucleotide sequences in the sample specify the same CDR3. J is TRBJ2-7 and V is TRBV4-2; weak D call: TRBD1 (5 bases). The CDR3 is 14 amino acids. Trimming left V 0 bases short and J 2 bases short, with 8 bases between. Germline CDR1 LGHNA, CDR2 YNFKEQ. CDR3: CASSQETATYEQYF. The CDR3, as DNA: TGTGCCAGCAGCCAAGAGACAGCCACCTACGAGCAGTACTTC.

In its sample, this clone was seen a few times. The chain is built from TRBV2 and TRBJ1-5, with D hard to call. Germline V gives CDR1 SNHLY, CDR2 FYNNEI. The CDR3 totals 14 residues. Trimming stripped 5 bases from V and 2 bases from J, with 10 bases between. The DNA for the CDR3 is TGTGCCAGCAGTCTAGGACGGGGCAATCAGCCCCAGCATTTT. It yields the protein CASSLGRGNQPQHF.

The V gene is TRBV7-9, the J gene TRBJ1-5; 7 positions match TRBD1. Germline V CDR1 and CDR2: SEHNR, FQNEAQ (reference sequence). There are 14 residues in the CDR3. The J segment lost 6 bases and the V segment lost 4 bases, leaving 6 bases of the junction unmatched. CDR3 sequence (DNA): TGTGCCAGCAGCTACGAGGGGGCGCGTCAGCCCCAGCATTTT. This translates into CASSYEGARQPQHF.

This clone was counted only a few times. The chain links TRBV7-2 to TRBJ1-3; D is ambiguous. The CDR3 sequence is 14 residues long. Trimming took off 2 bases at V and 4 bases at J, with 9 bases between the two ends. CDR1 and CDR2 (germline): SGHTA, FQGNSA. The CDR3 spells CASSLNSGGNTIYF. The CDR3 bases are TGTGCCAGCAGCTTAAACAGCGGAGGAAACACCATATATTTT.

The chain has TRBV30 and TRBJ2-3; TRBD2 matches 10 bases. This CDR3 is 15 amino acids long. Germline lookup yields CDR1 GTSNPN and CDR2 SVGIG (reference sequence). With V trimmed by 1 base and J by 3 bases, 4 bases remained unmatched. The CDR3 protein is CAWSALAGKTDTQYF. The CDR3 DNA follows: TGTGCCTGGAGTGCACTAGCGGGGAAAACAGATACGCAGTATTTT.

V usage is TRBV21-1 and J usage is TRBJ2-5; TRBD2 reflects the table's D call only, with no check against the DNA. TRBV21-1 is recorded as a pseudogene. This CDR3 has 14 amino acids. DNA of the CDR3: TGTGCCAGCCTCGCGTATCTTTGGTGGGAGACCCAGTACTTC. It is translated as CASLAYLWWETQYF.

This rearrangement joins TRBV3-1 (or the pseudogene TRBV3-2) to TRBJ1-1, with D unresolved. The V gene's germline CDR1 is LGHDT and CDR2 YNNKEL (reference sequence). V was cut by 2 bases and J by 0 bases, with 7 bases left in between. The CDR3 has 14 residues. CDR3 coding DNA: TGTGCCAGCAGCCAATCCGGGATGAACACTGAAGCTTTCTTT. Amino acids: CASSQSGMNTEAFF.

V is TRBV3-1 (or the pseudogene TRBV3-2) and J is TRBJ1-1; the D is unclear. The germline V gene has CDR1 LGHDT and CDR2 YNNKEL (reference sequence). CDR3 length equals 14 residues. V lost 0 bases and J lost 7, with 12 bases in between. DNA for the CDR3: TGTGCCAGCAGCCAAGAGTCGGGCCTGGGTGAAGCTTTCTTT. Translation: CASSQESGLGEAFF.